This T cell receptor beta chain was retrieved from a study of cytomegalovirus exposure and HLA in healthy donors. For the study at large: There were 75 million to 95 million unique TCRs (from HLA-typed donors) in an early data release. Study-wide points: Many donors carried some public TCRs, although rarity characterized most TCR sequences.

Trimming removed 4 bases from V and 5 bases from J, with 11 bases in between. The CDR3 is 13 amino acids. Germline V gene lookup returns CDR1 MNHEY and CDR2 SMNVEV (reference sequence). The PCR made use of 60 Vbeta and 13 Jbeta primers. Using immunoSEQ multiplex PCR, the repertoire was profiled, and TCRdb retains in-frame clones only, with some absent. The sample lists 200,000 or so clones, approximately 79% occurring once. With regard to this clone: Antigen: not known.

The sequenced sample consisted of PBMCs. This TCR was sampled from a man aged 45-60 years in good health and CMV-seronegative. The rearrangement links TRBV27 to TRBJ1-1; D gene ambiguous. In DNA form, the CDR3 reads TGTGCCAGCAGTTCTGGAGGCAGAACTGAAGCTTTCTTT. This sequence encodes CASSSGGRTEAFF.